Listed below are T cell receptor beta chains from one sample, sequenced in a study of blood T cell repertoires in COVID-19. This table comes from immunoSEQ multiplex PCR, and its TCRdb copy is limited to in-frame clones, with some not included. The table records roughly 150,000 clones, 84% of them present only once. Sequencing was performed on PBMCs or T cells enriched from blood (not recorded which). The receptors originated from a woman aged 18-29 years who had been exposed to COVID-19. The CDR3 runs from the conserved cysteine through the conserved F or W.

j_call v_call cdr3_aa
TRBJ1-2 TRBV27 CASRPTRHSGGYTF
TRBJ2-5 TRBV3-1/TRBV3-2 CASSPGFGTGVQETQYF
TRBJ2-1 TRBV7-9 CASSSPGLAGGQSNEQFF
TRBJ2-7 TRBV24-1 CATSDSTSGVEQYF
TRBJ2-2 TRBV5-1 CASSFSLATGGELFF
TRBJ1-6 TRBV5-4 CASSSRQGRSPLHF
TRBJ2-5 TRBV18 CASSRSHGTGGQETQYF
TRBJ1-4 TRBV27 CASSLLTGIGTNEKLFF
TRBJ1-5 TRBV2 CASSENQGSQPQHF
TRBJ2-7 TRBV2 CASTPLAGDFYEQYF
TRBJ1-2 TRBV28 CASSPRYGYTF
TRBJ1-4 TRBV30 CASGTGLQKLFF
TRBJ2-7 TRBV21-1 CASSSGGRIGHEQYF
TRBJ1-4 TRBV18 CASSPMGQGGEKLFF
TRBJ2-1 TRBV2 CASSVGFGLFF
TRBJ2-5 TRBV2 CASSAVAGGIETQYF
TRBJ1-4 TRBV28 CASKTFSTNEKLFF
TRBJ2-7 TRBV6-2/TRBV6-3 CASSTSTSGRAMEQYF
TRBJ1-5 TRBV28 CASSLSGEGSNQPQHF
TRBJ2-7 TRBV5-1 CASSLPGRANEQYF
TRBJ2-5 TRBV4-2 CASSQVGIGVETQYF
TRBJ2-7 TRBV19 CASKPSGGSYEQYF
TRBJ1-2 TRBV6-5 CASRGTGESYGYTF
TRBJ2-1 TRBV28 CASSFISPRLYNEQFF
TRBJ2-7 TRBV19 CASSFAALNYEQYF
TRBJ1-2 TRBV27 CASSSRDRAPLLYGYTF
TRBJ1-1 TRBV14 CASSQDRQDTEAFF
TRBJ2-7 TRBV6-5 CASSYSGRGSSYEQYF
TRBJ2-3 TRBV6-5 CASTASGSSTDTQYF
TRBJ1-3 TRBV25-1 CASSEYRGRGNTIYF
TRBJ2-3 TRBV27 CASSWDRGFTDTQYF
TRBJ1-2 TRBV18 CASSPDRTFYGYTF
TRBJ1-2 TRBV19 CASFGQIHNYGYTF
TRBJ1-3 TRBV5-4 CASSKNRLQGAEGNTIYF
TRBJ1-2 TRBV28 CASSSSYGYTF
TRBJ2-3 TRBV14 CASSQDLSDTQYF
TRBJ2-3 TRBV5-6 CASRRQGASDTQYF
TRBJ2-2 TRBV30 CAWSLGRGNTGELFF
TRBJ1-5 TRBV30 CAWSRRGNQPQHF
TRBJ1-1 TRBV19 CASSPGMNTEAFF
TRBJ2-1 TRBV15 CATREYNEQFF
TRBJ1-3 TRBV6-5 CASSSPGEGNTIYF
TRBJ2-7 TRBV3-1/TRBV3-2 CASSTTSGSYEQYF
TRBJ2-1 TRBV14 CASSQGELAGRGWNEQFF
TRBJ2-2 TRBV18 CASSPAWASPNTGELFF
TRBJ2-7 TRBV28 CASRLAGLYEQYF
TRBJ1-1 TRBV30 CAWQAPGAGEAFF
TRBJ2-5 TRBV28 CASSPTGVETQYF
TRBJ2-6 TRBV29-1 CSVRTGTGGSGANVLTF
TRBJ2-3 TRBV7-3 CASSTTLADTQYF
TRBJ1-5 TRBV19 CASSIRGAGINQPQHF
TRBJ2-7 TRBV29-1 CSVEWGRGFSYEQYF
TRBJ2-7 TRBV5-4 CASSSSVYSYEQYF
TRBJ1-1 TRBV18 CASSPIGGAEAFF